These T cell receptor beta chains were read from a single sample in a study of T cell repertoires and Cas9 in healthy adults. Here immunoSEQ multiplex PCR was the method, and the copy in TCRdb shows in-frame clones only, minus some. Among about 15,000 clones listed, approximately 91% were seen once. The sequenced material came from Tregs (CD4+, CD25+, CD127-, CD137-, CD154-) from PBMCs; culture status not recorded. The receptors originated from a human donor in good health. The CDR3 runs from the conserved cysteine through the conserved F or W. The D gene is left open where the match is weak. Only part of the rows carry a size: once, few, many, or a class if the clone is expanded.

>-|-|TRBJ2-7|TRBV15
TGTGCCACCAGCAGAGACCGGGACCAAGGGTACGAGCAGTACTTC
CATSRDRDQGYEQYF
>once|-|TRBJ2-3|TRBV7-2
TGTGCCAGCAGCTTACAAAGGGGGGCCACAGATACGCAGTATTTT
CASSLQRGATDTQYF
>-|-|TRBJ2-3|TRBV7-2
TGTGCCAGCAGCTCAGGGTCTACGCAGTATTTT
CASSSGSTQYF
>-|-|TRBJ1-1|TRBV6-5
TGTGCCAGTATCTCTCAAGGGAGCCCACGAGCTTTCTTT
CASISQGSPRAFF
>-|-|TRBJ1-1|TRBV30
TGTGCCTGCCCGGGCCATTCGGCCACTGAAGCTTTCTTT
CACPGHSATEAFF
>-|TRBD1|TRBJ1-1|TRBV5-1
TGCGCCAGCAGCTCGACAGGGCCTACGGACACTGAAGCTTTCTTT
CASSSTGPTDTEAFF
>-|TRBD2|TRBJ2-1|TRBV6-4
TGTGCCAGCAGTGACCGCAGGGTAGCGGGGGGGACCTACAATGAGCAGTTCTTC
CASSDRRVAGGTYNEQFF
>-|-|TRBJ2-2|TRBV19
TGTGCCAGCGGGACACTTGACACCGGGGAGCTGTTTTTT
CASGTLDTGELFF
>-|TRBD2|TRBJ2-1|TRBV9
TGTGCCAGCAGCCCGACGGGGGGGCAATACAATGAGCAGTTCTTC
CASSPTGGQYNEQFF
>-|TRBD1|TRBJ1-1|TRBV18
TGTGCCAGCTCACCATTAGACAGGGGGGAAGACACTGAAGCTTTCTTT
CASSPLDRGEDTEAFF
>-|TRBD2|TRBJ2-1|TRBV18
TGTGCCAGCTCACCGACTAGCGGGGGGGTTTACAATGAGCAGTTCTTC
CASSPTSGGVYNEQFF